A single sample is the source of the 16 T cell receptor beta chains below, sequenced in a study of beta chain features in type 1 diabetes. Their specific antigens are unknown. Every isolated RNA sample was fully reverse transcribed, so sequencing captured expressed TCRB transcripts. TCRdb's table, derived via immunoSEQ multiplex PCR, lists solely in-frame clones and lacks some. The sample has roughly 280,000 clones, 24% seen once. General study points: TCRB CDR3s from Type 1 diabetes patients were moderately but significantly shorter in all four CD4+ subsets.

Source material: naive CD4+ T cells from blood. The receptor set was obtained from a woman aged 25 to 39 with type 1 diabetes.

In this sample, this clone turned up a few times. The rearrangement uses TRBV10-3 and TRBJ1-5; the D gene is possibly TRBD1 (5 bases). The germline gives CDR1 ENHRY, CDR2 SYGVKD. With 8 bases removed from V and 7 bases from J, the gap between germline ends came to 15 bases. The CDR3 extends over 13 amino acids. DNA for the CDR3: TGTGCCATCTCGAATGGGGGGGGGCAGCCCCAGCATTTT. This sequence encodes CAISNGGGQPQHF.

This clone has just one count. The genes are TRBV19 and TRBJ2-1; perhaps TRBD2 as D (6 bases). Germline values: CDR1 LNHDA, CDR2 SQIVND (reference sequence). This CDR3 spans 10 amino acids. The V end lost 8 bases, the J end lost 9 bases, and 8 bases lay between the germline ends. CDR3 bases: TGTGCCAGTGGGACTTTTGAGCAGTTCTTC. Its translation is CASGTFEQFF. The variable domain in full, with the rest retrieved from reference TRBV19 and TRBJ2-1, is DGGITQSPKYLFRKEGQNVTLSCEQNLNHDAMYWYRQDPGQGLRLIYYSQIVNDFQKGDIAEGYSVSREKKESFPLTVTSAQKNPTAFYLCASGTFEQFFGPGTRLTVL.

The chain is built from TRBV7-3 and TRBJ2-3, with D maybe TRBD1 (6 bases). Germline V lookup: CDR1 SGHTA, CDR2 FQGTGA. The V and J ends lost 2 bases and 0 bases respectively, with 9 bases between them. The CDR3 is 15 residues long. CDR3 sequence reads: CASSLGTYSTDTQYF. In DNA, the CDR3 is TGTGCCAGCAGCTTAGGGACATATAGCACAGATACGCAGTATTTT.

This clone was seen a handful of times. V gene TRBV19 combines with J gene TRBJ2-1; D unclear. V lost 0 bases, J lost 1 base, and 13 bases lay in between. CDR1 LNHDA and CDR2 SQIVND come from the germline V gene (reference sequence). The CDR3 covers 17 residues. The chain's CDR3 is CASSIEFLAYSYNEQFF. DNA for the CDR3: TGTGCCAGTAGTATAGAATTTTTAGCCTATTCCTACAATGAGCAGTTCTTC.

The chain joins TRBV18 to TRBJ2-1; D might be TRBD2 (6 bases). Trimming pared 3 bases from V and 0 bases from J, leaving 18 bases between. The CDR3 consists of 18 residues. Per germline, CDR1 KGHSH and CDR2 LQKENI. CDR3 bases: TGTGCCAGCTCACCCCCCGTAGGCGCCGGGAGCTCCTACAATGAGCAGTTCTTC. Translated, it gives CASSPPVGAGSSYNEQFF.

This chain connects TRBV29-1 to TRBJ2-7; maybe TRBD1 (5 bases). This CDR3 comprises 12 residues. V dropped 4 bases and J dropped 6 bases, with 13 bases sitting between them. Germline V gene sequence: CDR1 SQVTM, CDR2 ANQGSEA. As DNA, the CDR3 is TGCAGCGTTGCTGACAGCTCTGTCGAGCAGTACTTC. The encoded protein is CSVADSSVEQYF.

This clone was seen a handful of times. The chain has TRBV11-2 and TRBJ2-1; TRBD2 matches at 10 bases. Germline V gene sequence: CDR1 SGHAT, CDR2 FQNNGV. V shed 8 bases, J shed 10 bases, and the junction held 11 bases outside the gene matches. This CDR3 contains 14 residues. The CDR3 DNA follows: TGTGCCAGCCGTGTTGGACTAGCGGAGCAGGAGCAGTTCTTC. The encoded protein is CASRVGLAEQEQFF.

This clone has only a few counts. J is TRBJ2-2 and V is TRBV28; no clear D. V gave up 4 bases and J gave up 1 base, with 4 bases separating them. The CDR3 loop spans 13 amino acids. Germline V CDR1 and CDR2: MDHEN, SYDVKM. CDR3 bases: TGTGCCAGCAGTTCCCAGAACACCGGGGAGCTGTTTTTT. It specifies CASSSQNTGELFF. Drawing the rest from reference TRBV28 and TRBJ2-2, the complete variable domain is DVKVTQSSRYLVKRTGEKVFLECVQDMDHENMFWYRQDPGLGLRLIYFSYDVKMKEKGDIPEGYSVSREKKERFSLILESASTNQTSMYLCASSSQNTGELFFGEGSRLTVL.

The J gene is TRBJ2-7, the V gene TRBV28; a possible D gene is TRBD1 (6 bases). Germline loops: CDR1 MDHEN, CDR2 SYDVKM. V was trimmed by 5 bases and J by 2 bases, leaving 13 bases between them. The CDR3 has 14 residues. DNA of the CDR3: TGTGCCAGCAGTCCGGGACAAGGTCCCTACGAGCAGTACTTC. Translation gives CASSPGQGPYEQYF.

The rearrangement uses TRBV28 and TRBJ2-7; TRBD2 might be the D (6 bases). The CDR3 is 14 amino acids. V lost 3 bases, J lost 6 bases, and 15 bases lay in between. Germline V gene sequence: CDR1 MDHEN, CDR2 SYDVKM. CDR3 protein: CASSFRTPGGEQYF. The CDR3 DNA reads TGTGCCAGCAGTTTTAGGACACCCGGGGGCGAGCAGTACTTC. The variable domain in full, with the rest retrieved from reference TRBV28 and TRBJ2-7, is DVKVTQSSRYLVKRTGEKVFLECVQDMDHENMFWYRQDPGLGLRLIYFSYDVKMKEKGDIPEGYSVSREKKERFSLILESASTNQTSMYLCASSFRTPGGEQYFGPGTRLTVT.

The chain couples TRBV19 to TRBJ1-1; TRBD1 matches at 7 bases. Trimming took 4 bases from V and 1 from J; bases not matched to a gene: 12. Germline lookup yields CDR1 LNHDA and CDR2 SQIVND (reference sequence). The CDR3 extends over 17 amino acids. For the CDR3, the DNA is TGTGCCAGTAGTACCCGGCGACCGGGACAGAGGAACACTGAAGCTTTCTTT. Amino acids: CASSTRRPGQRNTEAFF.

This clone was observed a handful of times. The chain carries TRBV29-1 and TRBJ1-2, with 9 bases lining up with TRBD1. Germline V gives CDR1 SQVTM, CDR2 ANQGSEA. V shed 3 bases and J 8 bases; nucleotides not matched to a gene: 4. The length of the CDR3 is 12 residues. The CDR3 loop reads CSVELGTGGYTF. The CDR3, as DNA: TGCAGCGTTGAGTTAGGGACAGGGGGCTACACCTTC.

The CDR3 coding sequence is TGCAGCGTCGCGACACTTCTCAGCGGGGAGACCCAGTACTTC. Translating it yields CSVATLLSGETQYF. The chain has TRBV29-1 and TRBJ2-5; D may be TRBD2 (6 bases). This CDR3 spans 14 amino acids. CDR1 is SQVTM and CDR2 is ANQGSEA in the germline V gene. V was clipped by 6 bases and J by 5 bases, with 19 bases between them.

V gene TRBV7-8 combines with J gene TRBJ2-5; 9 nucleotides line up with TRBD2. The trim removed 2 bases at V and 2 bases at J, leaving 3 bases unmatched. CDR3 length: 15 residues. CDR1 SGHVS and CDR2 FQNEAQ come from the germline V gene. The CDR3 nucleotides read TGTGCCAGCAGCTTAAAGCGGGAGGCACAAGAGACCCAGTACTTC. Translating it yields CASSLKREAQETQYF. The full variable domain, in which reference TRBV7-8 and TRBJ2-5 provide the parts outside the CDR3, is GAGVSQSPRYKVAKRGQDVALRCDPISGHVSLFWYQQALGQGPEFLTYFQNEAQLDKSGLPSDRFFAERPEGSVSTLKIQRTQQEDSAVYLCASSLKREAQETQYFGPGTRLLVL.

The genes are TRBV29-1 and TRBJ2-7; a possible D gene is TRBD1 (5 bases). This CDR3 contains 13 residues. Per the germline V gene, CDR1 is SQVTM and CDR2 is ANQGSEA. Trimming stripped 5 bases from V and 1 base from J, with 12 bases between. The CDR3 DNA reads as TGCAGCGTTAGGGGATCCCCTTCCTACGAGCAGTACTTC. Residues: CSVRGSPSYEQYF.

This clone has just a few counts. DNA for the CDR3: TGCAGCGTTGAAGATATTCTACCTGGAGATACGCAGTATTTT. Its translation: CSVEDILPGDTQYF. This sequence joins TRBV29-1 and TRBJ2-3; D gene ambiguous. Germline V gives CDR1 SQVTM, CDR2 ANQGSEA. The V end was cut by 0 bases, the J end by 5 bases, with 12 bases between. This CDR3 region has 14 residues.